A selection of T cell receptor beta chains follows, all from one sample in a study of T cell responses to AZD1222 COVID-19 vaccine. Profiled with immunoSEQ multiplex PCR; TCRdb holds only in-frame clones, not every one. The data contain 70,000 to 95,000 clones, about 90% of them seen just once; the ten biggest clones take up 1.3% to 1.5%. This sample comprised peripheral blood, obtained 28 days after the second AZD1222 dose. The source is an adult who received the AZD1222 COVID-19 vaccine. Both conserved end residues are part of each CDR3. The D gene is left open where the match is weak. Rows give clone size only sometimes, using once, few, many, or a class for an expanded clone.

J	D	size	V	CDR3	DNA
TRBJ2-7	TRBD1	.	TRBV9	CASSVRQGDSYEQYF	TGTGCCAGCAGCGTAAGACAGGGGGACTCCTACGAGCAGTACTTC
TRBJ1-5	.	.	TRBV30	CAWTQGRLNQPQHF	TGTGCCTGGACCCAGGGGAGGCTCAATCAGCCCCAGCATTTT
TRBJ1-2	TRBD1	.	TRBV9	CASSVGTGDYGYTF	TGTGCCAGCAGCGTAGGGACAGGGGACTATGGCTACACCTTC
TRBJ1-6	.	.	TRBV27	CASSPRTGYNSPLHF	TGTGCCAGCAGTCCCCGGACGGGATATAATTCACCCCTCCACTTT
TRBJ1-1	.	.	TRBV11-1	CASRPTGGPEAFF	TGTGCCAGCAGGCCCACGGGGGGCCCTGAAGCTTTCTTT
TRBJ1-2	.	.	TRBV28	CASSFPAQGYGYTF	TGTGCCAGCAGTTTCCCCGCGCAGGGCTATGGCTACACCTTC
TRBJ2-1	.	.	TRBV7-9	CASSWVESNEQFF	TGTGCCAGCAGCTGGGTAGAGAGCAATGAGCAGTTCTTC
TRBJ1-1	.	.	TRBV18	CASSRSSGGAEPEAFF	TGTGCCAGCTCACGCTCGAGTGGGGGAGCGGAACCTGAAGCTTTCTTT
TRBJ2-7	TRBD1	.	TRBV25-1	CASSESGTGIYEQYF	TGTGCCAGCAGTGAATCTGGGACAGGGATCTACGAGCAGTACTTC
TRBJ2-1	TRBD1	.	TRBV24-1	CATSDLVGTGGYNEQFF	TGTGCCACCAGTGATTTGGTCGGGACAGGGGGCTACAATGAGCAGTTCTTC
TRBJ2-7	.	.	TRBV5-1	CASSLTGTYEQYF	TGCGCCAGCAGCTTGACAGGGACCTACGAGCAGTACTTC
TRBJ1-2	.	.	TRBV9	CASSVEARNYGYTF	TGTGCCAGCAGCGTAGAAGCCAGGAACTATGGCTACACCTTC
TRBJ1-1	.	.	TRBV6-1	CASSEGRVMNTEAFF	TGTGCCAGCAGTGAAGGCAGGGTGATGAACACTGAAGCTTTCTTT
TRBJ1-3	TRBD1	.	TRBV6-5	CASTPGQGDTIYF	TGTGCCAGCACCCCCGGACAGGGGGACACCATATATTTT
TRBJ2-7	.	.	TRBV3-1/TRBV3-2	CASSAGNNYEQYF	TGTGCCAGCAGCGCGGGCAATAACTACGAGCAGTACTTC
TRBJ1-5	.	.	TRBV7-8	CASSLRVRVSNQPQHF	TGTGCCAGCAGCTTAAGAGTCCGAGTAAGCAATCAGCCCCAGCATTTT
TRBJ1-1	.	.	TRBV5-5	CASRTGLMNTEAFF	TGTGCCAGCAGGACGGGACTTATGAACACTGAAGCTTTCTTT
TRBJ2-7	TRBD1	.	TRBV7-9	CASSGLVTGIPYEQYF	TGTGCCAGCAGCGGACTGGTGACAGGGATTCCCTACGAGCAGTACTTC
TRBJ2-2	.	.	TRBV6-2/TRBV6-3	CASSYSLGPNTGELFF	TGTGCCAGCAGTTACTCATTGGGACCGAACACCGGGGAGCTGTTTTTT
TRBJ2-7	TRBD1	.	TRBV28	CASTGTGSYEQYF	TGTGCCAGCACCGGGACAGGGAGCTACGAGCAGTACTTC
TRBJ2-7	TRBD2	.	TRBV6-5	CASRREGVYEQYF	TGTGCCAGCCGAAGGGAGGGAGTCTACGAGCAGTACTTC
TRBJ2-3	TRBD2	.	TRBV5-1	CASSWTGTSGGAGDTQYF	TGCGCCAGCAGCTGGACCGGGACTAGCGGGGGGGCAGGAGATACGCAGTATTTT
TRBJ1-5	.	.	TRBV4-2	CASSQGANQPQHF	TGTGCCAGCAGCCAAGGAGCCAATCAGCCCCAGCATTTT
TRBJ2-3	.	.	TRBV3-1/TRBV3-2	CASSLGHRGTDTQYF	TGTGCCAGCAGCCTAGGGCACAGAGGCACAGATACGCAGTATTTT
TRBJ2-2	.	.	TRBV4-1	CASSQGYYQNTGELFF	TGCGCCAGCAGCCAAGGTTACTACCAGAACACCGGGGAGCTGTTTTTT
TRBJ2-7	.	.	TRBV24-1	CATSDRYEQYF	TGTGCCACCAGTGATCGGTACGAGCAGTACTTC
TRBJ2-3	.	.	TRBV5-6	CASSFQGPTDTQYF	TGTGCCAGCAGCTTCCAGGGGCCCACAGATACGCAGTATTTT
TRBJ2-7	.	few	TRBV6-5	CASSRYPRDEQYF	TGTGCCAGCAGTAGGTATCCCAGGGACGAGCAGTACTTC
TRBJ2-1	TRBD2	once	TRBV15	CATSRVLAGGGEQFF	TGTGCCACCAGCAGAGTACTAGCGGGGGGAGGTGAGCAGTTCTTC
TRBJ1-2	TRBD1	.	TRBV7-9	CASSSREGDRGPGYTF	TGTGCCAGCAGCTCAAGGGAGGGCGACAGGGGGCCTGGCTACACCTTC
TRBJ1-1	TRBD1	.	TRBV6-5	CASSSLGTGLAFF	TGTGCCAGCAGTTCACTCGGGACAGGGTTGGCTTTCTTT
TRBJ1-5	.	.	TRBV28	CASSLGSTGMGNQPQHF	TGTGCCAGCTCCCTGGGCAGCACGGGGATGGGCAATCAGCCCCAGCATTTT